This paragraph covers one T cell receptor beta chain sequence. Method: immunoSEQ multiplex PCR; TCRdb's copy keeps in-frame clones and lacks some. This table has about 170,000 clones, 75% to 95% appearing once. The sample is drawn from a study of control samples from healthy donors and cancer patients. The clonotype comes from a woman aged 40-49 years in good health. Specimen: blood.

For the CDR3, the DNA is TGTGCCAGCAGCATTAGCGGGGGGTCCTACGAGCAGTACTTC. It is translated as CASSISGGSYEQYF. The genes are TRBV9 and TRBJ2-7, with TRBD2 matching 10 bases. V gave up 4 bases and J gave up 1 base; unmatched junction bases: 2. CDR1 and CDR2 from the germline V gene are SGDLS and YYNGEE. The CDR3 has 14 amino acids.